Shown below are 3 T cell receptor beta chains from a single sample sequenced in a study of CD8+ T cells in alopecia areata (dated by TCRdb to 2016 to 2019). Libraries came from the immunoSEQ multiplex PCR assay. RNA was extracted from all samples and reverse transcribed into cDNA as template for TCR sequencing. This immuneACCESS table, as held by TCRdb, lists in-frame sequences with V and J called but not all clones. Of the missing ones, under half trace to an unresolved V gene in checked studies; the others have no known cause. The sample profile shows roughly 30,000 clones; approximately 65% of them were found once. The ten largest make up more than 15% of the sample. Sequencing was carried out using NKG2D-high CD8+ T cells sorted from blood. The sample's cell subset or site label, in plain terms: sorted CD8+ NKG2D-high blood T cells. These receptors were obtained from a human donor with alopecia areata.

This clone was counted a single time. The chain is built from TRBV28 and TRBJ1-2; 7 positions match TRBD1. Germline V CDR1 and CDR2: MDHEN, SYDVKM. V lost 4 bases to trimming and J lost 2 bases; unmatched junction nucleotides: 7. This CDR3 has 15 residues. CDR3 in amino acids: CASSYPGQSNYGYTF. The CDR3 bases are TGTGCCAGCAGTTACCCGGGACAGTCGAACTATGGCTACACCTTC.

The chain joins TRBV7-8 to TRBJ2-1; D uncertain. Trimming took 4 bases from V and 3 from J, leaving 10 bases between them. This CDR3 contains 14 residues. Germline V gene lookup returns CDR1 SGHVS and CDR2 FQNEAQ. CDR3 nucleotide sequence: TGTGCCAGCAGCTCGAATTGGGACTACAATGAGCAGTTCTTC. Residues: CASSSNWDYNEQFF.

The table lists this clone with a count of one. The gene calls are TRBV4-1 and TRBJ1-1, with D tentatively TRBD1 (5 bases). The V gene's germline CDR1 is MGHRA and CDR2 YSYEKL. The CDR3 contains 15 residues. Trimming cost V 0 bases and J 2 bases, with 10 bases left between them. CDR3 in amino acids: CASSQDPGLNTEAFF. The DNA of the CDR3 is TGCGCCAGCAGCCAAGACCCAGGGCTAAACACTGAAGCTTTCTTT.